The 24 T cell receptor beta chains below were found in one sample sequenced in a study of blood T cell repertoires in COVID-19. Method: immunoSEQ multiplex PCR; TCRdb's copy keeps in-frame clones and lacks some. The data hold some 170,000 clones, with around 80% observed a single time. The specimen sequenced was peripheral blood. The receptor source for this set is a woman aged 70-85 years with acute or convalescent COVID-19.

The chain is built from TRBV12-3 or TRBV12-4 and TRBJ1-1, with a weak D call TRBD1 (5 bases). This CDR3 spans 13 amino acids. The V gene lost 6 bases and the J gene lost 3 bases, with 11 bases spanning the gap. The DNA for the CDR3 is TGTGCCAGCAGGCAGGGTTCCTACACTGAAGCTTTCTTT. Its protein product is CASRQGSYTEAFF.

This chain connects TRBV3-1 (or the pseudogene TRBV3-2) to TRBJ1-1, with D possibly matching TRBD1 (5 bases). This CDR3 has 16 amino acids. CDR1 and CDR2 from the germline V gene are LGHDT and YNNKEL (reference sequence). V was clipped by 1 base and J by 1 base, with 13 bases between them. The chain's CDR3 is CASSQVLTAGNTEAFF. For the CDR3, the DNA is TGTGCCAGCAGCCAAGTTTTGACAGCCGGGAACACTGAAGCTTTCTTT.

This clone showed up just a few times. The V and J genes are TRBV6-4 and TRBJ1-6; TRBD1 aligns across 7 bases. The CDR3 extends over 15 amino acids. CDR1 and CDR2 (germline): MRHNA, SNTAGT. V shed 5 bases and J 4 bases; nucleotides not matched to a gene: 5. The chain's CDR3 is CASSSGTAYNSPLHF. DNA for the CDR3: TGTGCCAGCAGTTCCGGGACAGCTTATAATTCACCCCTCCACTTT.

This clone was picked up one time. The chain employs TRBV28 and TRBJ1-5; unclear D gene. Germline loops: CDR1 MDHEN, CDR2 SYDVKM. Trimming stripped 3 bases from V and 6 bases from J, with 21 bases between. CDR3 length: 17 amino acids. The CDR3 sequence is CASSFMSSRQGIQPQHF. CDR3 bases: TGTGCCAGCAGTTTTATGAGCTCCAGGCAAGGAATTCAGCCCCAGCATTTT.

This chain joins TRBV6-5 and TRBJ2-1, with 9 nucleotides matching TRBD2. The CDR3 spans 15 residues. The germline V gene has CDR1 MNHEY and CDR2 SVGAGI. V trimming: 7 bases; J trimming: 0 bases; junction bases outside the gene matches: 4. The CDR3 spells CASTGGGASYNEQFF. Here the CDR3 DNA reads TGTGCCAGCACGGGCGGGGGGGCCTCCTACAATGAGCAGTTCTTC.

The chain uses TRBV7-2 and TRBJ2-7, with a weak D call TRBD1 (6 bases). CDR3 size: 14 residues. Trimming left V 3 bases short and J 4 bases short, with 13 bases between. The germline gives CDR1 SGHTA, CDR2 FQGNSA. For the CDR3, the DNA is TGTGCCAGCAGCTTCCCTACAGGGCGATACGAGCAGTACTTC. Translating gives CASSFPTGRYEQYF.

The chain carries TRBV4-3 and TRBJ2-5, with a weak D call TRBD2 (5 bases). The V gene's germline CDR1 is LGHNA and CDR2 YSLEER. V shed 0 bases and J shed 5 bases, with 19 bases lying between them. The CDR3 consists of 17 residues. The CDR3 reads CASSQDTQAAALETQYF. CDR3 sequence (DNA): TGCGCCAGCAGCCAAGATACACAAGCGGCGGCGCTGGAGACCCAGTACTTC.

The chain uses TRBV5-1 and TRBJ2-7, with TRBD1 matching 8 bases. Germline values: CDR1 SGHRS, CDR2 YFSETQ. This CDR3 contains 15 residues. J gave up 1 base and V 0 bases, and 3 bases lay outside the gene matches. CDR3 DNA sequence: TGCGCCAGCAGCTTGGGCGGGACAGGATCCTACGAGCAGTACTTC. Translation: CASSLGGTGSYEQYF.

The chain is built from TRBV12-3 or TRBV12-4 and TRBJ1-5; TRBD1 might be the D (6 bases). The CDR3 totals 13 residues. V gave up 7 bases and J gave up 4 bases, with 11 bases separating them. The CDR3 DNA reads TGTGCCAGCACCGAACAGGGTAATCAGCCCCAGCATTTT. Amino acids: CASTEQGNQPQHF.

V and J are TRBV4-2 and TRBJ2-7; TRBD1 agrees at 7 bases. Germline V gives CDR1 LGHNA, CDR2 YNFKEQ. With 4 bases clipped from V and 2 bases from J, the junction kept 8 bases outside the gene matches. This CDR3 has 15 amino acids. CDR3 sequence: CASSRSGTETYEQYF. The CDR3 nucleotides are TGTGCCAGCAGCCGGTCGGGGACAGAAACCTACGAGCAGTACTTC.

The chain combines TRBV7-9 with TRBJ1-2, with D uncertain. CDR3 size: 12 residues. The germline gives CDR1 SEHNR, CDR2 FQNEAQ (reference sequence). Trimming took 3 bases from V and 8 from J, leaving 10 bases between them. The CDR3 sequence: CASSFRGRGYTF. The DNA of the CDR3 is TGTGCCAGCAGCTTCCGAGGGCGGGGCTACACCTTC. The full variable domain, completed using reference TRBV7-9 and TRBJ1-2, is DTGVSQNPRHKITKRGQNVTFRCDPISEHNRLYWYRQTLGQGPEFLTYFQNEAQLEKSRLLSDRFSAERPKGSFSTLEIQRTEQGDSAMYLCASSFRGRGYTFGSGTRLTVV.

This clone turned up a few times. The chain joins TRBV9 to TRBJ1-2; TRBD1 agrees at 7 bases. CDR1 and CDR2 from the germline V gene are SGDLS and YYNGEE. J gave up 4 bases and V 0 bases, and 9 bases lay outside the gene matches. CDR3 length equals 16 residues. DNA of the CDR3: TGTGCCAGCAGCGTAGCTCCCCTCGACAGGGCCTATGGCTACACCTTC. It encodes CASSVAPLDRAYGYTF.

This clone was found once. The rearrangement joins TRBV9 to TRBJ2-1; 12 positions match TRBD2. The CDR3 is 15 amino acids. V trimming: 0 bases; J trimming: 15 bases; junction bases outside the gene matches: 10. Germline V lookup: CDR1 SGDLS, CDR2 YYNGEE. Written as DNA, the CDR3 is TGTGCCAGCAGCGTAGCCGGACTAGCGGGGAGTCACCTGTTCTTC. This gives the protein CASSVAGLAGSHLFF.

A few counts support this clone. This chain joins TRBV5-1 and TRBJ2-4; TRBD2 aligns across 10 bases. Germline-derived CDR1 and CDR2 are SGHRS and YFSETQ. The CDR3 sequence is 18 residues long. V was pared by 4 bases and J by 0 bases, with 10 bases of the junction left unmatched. Written as DNA, the CDR3 is TGCGCCAGCAGCCCCCCAGGACTAGCGGATGTAGCCAAAAACATTCAGTACTTC. Translation gives CASSPPGLADVAKNIQYF. Full variable domain (remainder filled in from reference TRBV5-1 and TRBJ2-4): KAGVTQTPRYLIKTRGQQVTLSCSPISGHRSVSWYQQTPGQGLQFLFEYFSETQRNKGNFPGRFSGRQFSNSRSEMNVSTLELGDSALYLCASSPPGLADVAKNIQYFGAGTRLSVL.

The chain employs TRBV5-4 and TRBJ2-3, with 9 positions matching TRBD2. After removal of 0 bases from V and 6 bases from J, the junction contained 11 bases not matched to a gene. CDR3 length equals 17 residues. CDR1 is SGHNT and CDR2 is YYREEE in the germline V gene (reference sequence). CDR3 sequence reads: CASSLAGASGKGDTQYF. The CDR3 DNA reads TGTGCCAGCAGCTTGGCCGGCGCTAGCGGGAAGGGGGATACGCAGTATTTT.

This clone was detected a few times. CDR3 in amino acids: CASSLKTPGSTEAFF. The CDR3 nucleotides read TGTGCCAGCAGCTTGAAGACACCGGGGAGCACTGAAGCTTTCTTT. The chain employs TRBV5-4 and TRBJ1-1; D remains unclear. Trimming pared 1 base from V and 4 bases from J, leaving 14 bases between. CDR3 size: 15 residues. Germline lookup yields CDR1 SGHNT and CDR2 YYREEE (reference sequence).

The CDR3 bases are TGCGCCAGCAGCTTGGGCGGGACAGGGTCTTATTCACCCCTCCACTTT. It codes for CASSLGGTGSYSPLHF. The rearrangement joins TRBV5-1 to TRBJ1-6; TRBD1 aligns across 9 bases. The CDR3 is 16 residues long. Germline-derived CDR1 and CDR2 are SGHRS and YFSETQ. The V gene end was trimmed by 0 bases and the J gene end by 8 bases; junction bases not matched to a gene: 6.

This chain links TRBV7-8 with TRBJ2-7, with a tentative D call TRBD2 (5 bases). The CDR3 consists of 15 residues. Germline V gene data show CDR1 as SGHVS and CDR2 as FQNEAQ. The V end lost 4 bases, the J end lost 2 bases, and 15 bases lay between the germline ends. This CDR3 reads CASSYQPTSPYEQYF. The CDR3 bases are TGTGCCAGCAGCTACCAACCCACTAGTCCCTACGAGCAGTACTTC.

V and J are TRBV5-1 and TRBJ2-6; 10 bases are shared with TRBD1. V lost 4 bases, J lost 1 base, and 8 bases stayed unmatched. Germline loops: CDR1 SGHRS, CDR2 YFSETQ. The CDR3 loop spans 18 amino acids. This CDR3 is CASSGGQGVASGANVLTF. In nucleotides, the CDR3 is TGCGCCAGCAGCGGCGGACAGGGGGTTGCTTCTGGGGCCAACGTCCTGACTTTC.

The chain employs TRBV2 and TRBJ1-5; the D gene is possibly TRBD1 (5 bases). CDR1 is SNHLY and CDR2 is FYNNEI in the germline V gene. The CDR3 is made up of 11 amino acids. Trimming took 6 bases from V and 15 from J, leaving 15 bases between them. This chain's CDR3 is CASSSEGVRHF. CDR3 nucleotides: TGTGCCAGCAGCTCCGAAGGGGTACGGCATTTT.

The gene calls are TRBV19 and TRBJ1-5; the D gene is possibly TRBD1 (5 bases). Between the trimmed V and J ends, which lost 3 bases and 0 bases, there was a span of 21 bases. The CDR3 has 19 amino acids. Germline CDR1 and CDR2: LNHDA and SQIVND (reference sequence). As DNA, the CDR3 is TGTGCCAGTAGTATCGTTAAGAGGCAGGGATCGGGTAGCAATCAGCCCCAGCATTTT. This sequence encodes CASSIVKRQGSGSNQPQHF.

The chain uses TRBV3-1 (or the pseudogene TRBV3-2) and TRBJ2-5; TRBD1 aligns across 9 bases. From germline, CDR1 is LGHDT and CDR2 YNNKEL (reference sequence). This CDR3 spans 15 amino acids. V was pared by 4 bases and J by 2 bases, with 5 bases of the junction left unmatched. CDR3 nucleotides: TGTGCCAGCAGCCGCCCGACAGGGGGTCAAGAGACCCAGTACTTC. Amino acid sequence: CASSRPTGGQETQYF.

This clone has just a few counts. The chain joins TRBV30 to TRBJ1-4; the match to TRBD1 covers 11 bases. V lost 0 bases and J lost 3; bases outside the gene matches: 12. Germline V gives CDR1 GTSNPN, CDR2 SVGIG (reference sequence). This CDR3 spans 19 amino acids. The CDR3 spells CAWSVGRSGQGAANEKLFF. The CDR3 nucleotides read TGTGCCTGGAGTGTAGGAAGGTCAGGACAGGGGGCGGCTAATGAAAAACTGTTTTTT.

The chain has TRBV28 and TRBJ1-2, with 7 bases fitting TRBD1. The CDR3 consists of 15 residues. J lost 4 bases, V lost 4 bases, and 9 bases had no gene match. The V gene's germline CDR1 is MDHEN and CDR2 SYDVKM. The CDR3 protein is CASSYRQGSGYGYTF. CDR3 in DNA: TGTGCCAGCAGTTACCGACAGGGATCGGGCTATGGCTACACCTTC.